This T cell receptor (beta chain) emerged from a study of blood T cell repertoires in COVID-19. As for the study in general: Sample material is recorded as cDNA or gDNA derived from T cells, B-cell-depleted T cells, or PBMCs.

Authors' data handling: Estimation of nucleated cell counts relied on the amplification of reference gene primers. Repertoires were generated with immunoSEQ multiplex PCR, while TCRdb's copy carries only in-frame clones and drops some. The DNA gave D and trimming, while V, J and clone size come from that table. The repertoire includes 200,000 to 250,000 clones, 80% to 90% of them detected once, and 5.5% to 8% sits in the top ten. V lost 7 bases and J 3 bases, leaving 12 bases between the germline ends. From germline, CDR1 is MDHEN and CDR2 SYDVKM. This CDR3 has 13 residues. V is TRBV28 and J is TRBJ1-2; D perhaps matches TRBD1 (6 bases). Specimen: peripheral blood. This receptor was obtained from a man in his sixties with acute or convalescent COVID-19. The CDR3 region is CASTLQGYYGYTF. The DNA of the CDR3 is TGTGCCAGCACTCTACAGGGATACTATGGCTACACCTTC.